The 19 T cell receptor beta chains reported below all come from one sample, sequenced in a study of blood T cell repertoires in COVID-19. Profiled with immunoSEQ multiplex PCR; TCRdb holds only in-frame clones, not every one. The sample shows roughly 300,000 clones, 70% to 90% of them seen only once. The sequenced material came from peripheral blood. These receptors all stem from a woman aged 50 to 60 who had recovered from COVID-19.

The genes are TRBV5-1 and TRBJ1-1; D is unclear. CDR3 size: 14 residues. The germline V gene encodes CDR1 SGHRS and CDR2 YFSETQ. V was cut by 4 bases and J by 0 bases, with 10 bases left in between. The CDR3 DNA sequence: TGCGCCAGCAGCGGAGGGCCAGTGAACACTGAAGCTTTCTTT. Translated, it gives CASSGGPVNTEAFF.

The chain couples TRBV28 to TRBJ2-3; TRBD1 agrees at 8 bases. Per the germline V gene, CDR1 is MDHEN and CDR2 is SYDVKM. J lost 6 bases, V lost 3 bases, and 2 bases had no gene match. This CDR3 is built from 13 residues. The CDR3 loop is CASSFWTGDTQYF. CDR3 nucleotide sequence: TGTGCCAGCAGTTTTTGGACAGGGGATACGCAGTATTTT.

The J gene is TRBJ2-7, the V gene TRBV2, with 8 nucleotides matching TRBD1. The germline V gene has CDR1 SNHLY and CDR2 FYNNEI. The CDR3 totals 14 residues. V trimming: 6 bases; J trimming: 2 bases; junction bases outside the gene matches: 6. The CDR3 sequence: CASRVQGATYEQYF. CDR3 coding DNA: TGTGCCAGCAGGGTTCAGGGGGCTACCTACGAGCAGTACTTC.

The chain employs TRBV15 and TRBJ2-7; 7 nucleotides agree with TRBD2. Germline V gene data show CDR1 as LNHNV and CDR2 as YYDKDF (reference sequence). The CDR3 sequence is 16 residues long. The junction had 5 bases not matched to a gene; V was cut back by 0 bases and J by 0 bases. CDR3 bases: TGTGCCACCAGCAGAGATCTGGGGAGGGGCTCCTACGAGCAGTACTTC. Translation gives CATSRDLGRGSYEQYF.

This chain links TRBV10-3 with TRBJ1-6; 10 nucleotides line up with TRBD1. The CDR3 extends over 14 amino acids. Germline trimming cut 6 bases from V and 12 bases from J; bases unmatched to any gene: 8. Germline V gene sequence: CDR1 ENHRY, CDR2 SYGVKD. CDR3: CAIRSGQGTLPLHF. In nucleotides, the CDR3 is TGTGCCATCAGATCGGGACAGGGGACACTACCCCTCCACTTT.

The chain has TRBV4-3 and TRBJ2-7, with TRBD2 matching 13 bases. V gave up 3 bases and J gave up 5 bases; unmatched junction bases: 7. The CDR3 length is 16 residues. Germline V gene sequence: CDR1 LGHNA, CDR2 YSLEER. CDR3 coding DNA: TGCGCCAGCAGCCAGAAATACGGACTAGCGGGAGACGAGCAGTACTTC. Encoded protein: CASSQKYGLAGDEQYF.

This chain links TRBV5-6 with TRBJ1-1; maybe TRBD1 (5 bases). The CDR3 extends over 18 amino acids. With 4 bases removed from V and 4 bases from J, the gap between germline ends came to 26 bases. The germline V gene encodes CDR1 SGHDT and CDR2 YYEEEE. The DNA for the CDR3 is TGTGCCAGCAGCCACGTCAGGTTTAGATTTGACAGATCCACTGAAGCTTTCTTT. Translating gives CASSHVRFRFDRSTEAFF.

This clone has only a few counts. The chain links TRBV7-2 to TRBJ2-7; a weak D match, TRBD2 (5 bases). The CDR3 sequence is 15 residues long. Trimming removed 1 base at V and 5 bases at J, with 15 bases between. CDR1 and CDR2 from the germline V gene are SGHTA and FQGNSA. The CDR3: CASSLDRGLANEQYF. The CDR3 DNA is TGTGCCAGCAGCTTAGATCGGGGTCTAGCCAACGAGCAGTACTTC.

This chain connects TRBV5-6 to TRBJ2-1; 9 positions match TRBD2. The CDR3 spans 14 residues. V dropped 2 bases and J dropped 8; count of bases not matched to a gene: 5. Germline-derived CDR1 and CDR2 are SGHDT and YYEEEE. CDR3 in DNA: TGTGCCAGCAGCTTCAGCGGGAGGTTCCATGAGCAGTTCTTC. Its translation is CASSFSGRFHEQFF. The full variable domain, its missing parts supplied by reference TRBV5-6 and TRBJ2-1, is DAGVTQSPTHLIKTRGQQVTLRCSPKSGHDTVSWYQQALGQGPQFIFQYYEEEERQRGNFPDRFSGHQFPNYSSELNVNALLLGDSALYLCASSFSGRFHEQFFGPGTRLTVL.

The chain uses TRBV7-9 and TRBJ2-1; 7 nucleotides agree with TRBD2. From germline, CDR1 is SEHNR and CDR2 FQNEAQ (reference sequence). The junction had 11 bases not matched to a gene; V was cut back by 5 bases and J by 1 base. The CDR3 runs to 17 residues. CDR3 in amino acids: CASSPTGLDLSYNEQFF. The CDR3 DNA reads as TGTGCCAGCAGCCCCACCGGACTAGACCTATCCTACAATGAGCAGTTCTTC.

This clone was recorded a few times. The V call is TRBV4-1, the J call TRBJ2-3; no definite D call. CDR1 is MGHRA and CDR2 is YSYEKL in the germline V gene. This CDR3 is built from 13 residues. V was cut by 2 bases and J by 6 bases, with 9 bases left in between. This chain's CDR3 is CASSQSPVDTQYF. In DNA, the CDR3 is TGCGCCAGCAGCCAAAGCCCTGTGGATACGCAGTATTTT.

The chain uses TRBV19 and TRBJ2-1; 7 bases are shared with TRBD1. Germline V gene data show CDR1 as LNHDA and CDR2 as SQIVND (reference sequence). The CDR3 is made up of 13 amino acids. V dropped 3 bases and J dropped 8; count of bases not matched to a gene: 4. The CDR3 nucleotides are TGTGCCAGTAGTATGACAGGGTACGATGAGCAGTTCTTC. Its protein is CASSMTGYDEQFF.

This clone was counted many times. The chain joins TRBV7-2 to TRBJ2-7, with 8 bases aligning to TRBD1. Germline V gene data show CDR1 as SGHTA and CDR2 as FQGNSA. This CDR3 spans 14 amino acids. With V trimmed by 4 bases and J by 3 bases, 5 bases remained unmatched. The CDR3 nucleotides read TGTGCCAGCAGCTCGGGGACAGGTGTCTACGAGCAGTACTTC. It codes for CASSSGTGVYEQYF.

This rearrangement joins TRBV19 to TRBJ2-2; the D gene is possibly TRBD1 (6 bases). Between the trimmed V and J ends, which lost 2 bases and 5 bases, there was a span of 12 bases. From germline, CDR1 is LNHDA and CDR2 SQIVND (reference sequence). This CDR3 is 15 amino acids long. CDR3 nucleotide sequence: TGTGCCAGTAGTATACGGACAGATACTACCGGGGAGCTGTTTTTT. Translated: CASSIRTDTTGELFF. The entire variable domain, with the rest obtained from reference TRBV19 and TRBJ2-2, is as follows: DGGITQSPKYLFRKEGQNVTLSCEQNLNHDAMYWYRQDPGQGLRLIYYSQIVNDFQKGDIAEGYSVSREKKESFPLTVTSAQKNPTAFYLCASSIRTDTTGELFFGEGSRLTVL.

This chain connects TRBV6-2 or TRBV6-3 to TRBJ1-2; 7 bases fit TRBD1. V shed 2 bases and J 2 bases; nucleotides not matched to a gene: 2. CDR3 length: 14 amino acids. The V gene's germline CDR1 is MNHEY and CDR2 SVGEGT. The CDR3 is CASSYATGNYGYTF. The CDR3 DNA reads TGTGCCAGCAGTTACGCGACAGGGAACTATGGCTACACCTTC.

This clone was picked up many times. The rearrangement joins TRBV6-6 to TRBJ2-3, with D perhaps TRBD2 (7 bases). The V gene's germline CDR1 is MNHNY and CDR2 SVGAGI (reference sequence). The CDR3 has 14 residues. V dropped 10 bases and J dropped 2 bases, with 16 bases sitting between them. The CDR3 DNA sequence: TGTGCCACCCGAGGGGGGGTTGTCACAGATACGCAGTATTTT. It yields the protein CATRGGVVTDTQYF.

The gene calls are TRBV2 and TRBJ2-7, with a tentative D call TRBD1 (6 bases). The CDR3 is made up of 13 amino acids. Germline loops: CDR1 SNHLY, CDR2 FYNNEI. V was clipped by 5 bases and J by 3 bases, with 11 bases between them. CDR3: CASSIQGGYEQYF. CDR3 DNA sequence: TGTGCCAGCAGTATCCAAGGGGGCTACGAGCAGTACTTC.

This clone was counted a single time. This chain uses TRBV7-8 with TRBJ1-5; 7 bases line up with TRBD1. This CDR3 has 16 residues. Trimming removed 5 bases from V and 0 bases from J; junction bases left unmatched: 7. From germline, CDR1 is SGHVS and CDR2 FQNEAQ. The CDR3 protein is CASSLDRADSNQPQHF. CDR3 bases: TGTGCCAGCAGCCTCGACAGGGCAGATAGCAATCAGCCCCAGCATTTT.

CDR3 DNA sequence: TGTGCCAGCAGCCCACTCCGGGGGACCAACACCGGGGAGCTGTTTTTT. This gives the protein CASSPLRGTNTGELFF. This sequence joins TRBV9 and TRBJ2-2; maybe TRBD2 (6 bases). Per the germline V gene, CDR1 is SGDLS and CDR2 is YYNGEE. CDR3 length: 16 amino acids. The V and J ends lost 4 bases and 2 bases respectively, with 15 bases between them. The whole variable domain, filled in from reference TRBV9 and TRBJ2-2, reads DSGVTQTPKHLITATGQRVTLRCSPRSGDLSVYWYQQSLDQGLQFLIQYYNGEERAKGNILERFSAQQFPDLHSELNLSSLELGDSALYFCASSPLRGTNTGELFFGEGSRLTVL.